This T cell receptor beta chain was sequenced for a study of cytomegalovirus exposure and HLA in healthy donors. Study information: Clustering assigned 70% to 85% of the roughly 400 genotyped donors to the Caucasian-associated ancestry cluster.

PCR was performed using 60 Vbeta and 13 Jbeta primers. Clones were read by immunoSEQ multiplex PCR, and TCRdb kept only the in-frame ones, dropping some. Of 200,000 or so clones in the sample, 84% were seen once. Germline lookup yields CDR1 MDHEN and CDR2 SYDVKM. The CDR3 is made up of 13 amino acids. V lost 5 bases and J 2 bases, leaving 10 bases between the germline ends. Specimen: PBMCs. The rearrangement joins TRBV28 to TRBJ2-7; D not resolved. The receptor was isolated from a boy between 10 and 17 years old in good health and CMV-seronegative. CDR3: CASSSRRTYEQYF. The CDR3 coding sequence is TGTGCCAGCAGTAGCCGGAGAACCTACGAGCAGTACTTC.